This T cell receptor (beta chain) was documented in a study of regulatory T cells in long-lasting Graves disease. Documented time point: persistent/refractory GD, antithyroid drugs over 5 years with positive TRAb. Making the TCR library involved RNA that had been extracted from PBMCs. Points from the study as a whole: The number of shared public clonotypes was higher in persistent patients (about 3,000) than new patients (966).

Relying on iRepertoire HTBI primers and Arm-PCR of CDR3 regions, the team built TCR beta libraries. TCRdb re-called the multiplex PCR reads with MiXCR, one entry per CDR3 protein. The table has 650,000 to 700,000 distinct CDR3 sequences, about 32% seen once. The sample holds a few counts of this clonotype. The antigen is undetermined. Germline-derived CDR1 and CDR2 are LNHDA and SQIVND (reference sequence). The CDR3 spans 13 residues. The J segment lost 3 bases and the V segment lost 9 bases, leaving 7 bases of the junction unmatched. Here the sequenced sample was peripheral blood mononuclear cells (PBMCs), taken when the disease was refractory, from a patient treated with antithyroid drugs. This TCR was recovered from a female donor with Graves disease. The chain recombines TRBV19 with TRBJ1-2, with 7 bases matching TRBD1. CDR3: CASSTDRDYGYTF. DNA for the CDR3: TGTGCCAGCAGCACAGACAGGGACTATGGCTACACCTTC.